This T cell receptor beta chain was sequenced for a study of Ad26.COV2.S vaccination and SARS-CoV-2 variants. Study in general: Into the muscle, Ad26.COV2.S was dosed once or twice, 56 days apart. General study results and limits: Reportedly, spike-specific CD8+ and CD4+ T cell responses achieved substantial breadth once vaccination had taken place.

Treatment described: around 19 received Ad26.COV2.S at low or high dose, single or two shots; 5 received placebo; per-sample allocation not given. Sampling was done on day 63 after the first vaccine or placebo injection. Generated by immunoSEQ multiplex PCR, the TCRdb table keeps only in-frame clones and is missing some. The sample yields more than 350,000 clones, 90% seen once. The germline V and J ends were trimmed by 2 bases and 0 bases, with 10 bases remaining between them. Germline V gene lookup returns CDR1 SNHLY and CDR2 FYNNEI. CDR3 size: 15 residues. Regarding this clone: Its cognate antigen is unknown.

The TCR was taken from a person between 18 and 65 years old who received the Ad26.COV2.S COVID-19 vaccine or a placebo. J is TRBJ2-5 and V is TRBV2; TRBD1 is a possible D gene (6 bases). The specimen comprised peripheral blood, sampled in a trial of Ad26.COV2.S vaccine versus placebo. The CDR3 protein is CASSEQGIHQETQYF. The CDR3 bases are TGTGCCAGCAGTGAACAGGGGATACACCAAGAGACCCAGTACTTC.